The rows below give T cell receptor beta chains drawn from one sample of a study of shared clonotypes between healthy human individuals. Only in-frame clones appear in the TCRdb table, and some are missing; sequencing was by immunoSEQ multiplex PCR. Of roughly 2 million clones listed, 95% were seen once; the top ten hold more than 0.1%. Sequencing was carried out using naive CD4+ T cells sorted from blood. These receptors were obtained from a young man in good health. Both conserved end residues are part of each CDR3. A D gene is named only where the DNA matches it firmly. Clone size is given for some rows only: seen once, a few or many times, or a class if the clone is expanded.

d_gene | j_gene | v_gene | abundance | CDR3nt | CDR3aa
. | TRBJ2-7 | TRBV5-1 | . | TGCGCCAGCAGCGCCCGGACGGGCTACGAGCAGTACTTC | CASSARTGYEQYF
. | TRBJ2-4 | TRBV21-1 | . | TGTGCCAGCATGCTAGGTACAGCCAAAAACATTCAGTACTTC | CASMLGTAKNIQYF
. | TRBJ2-2 | TRBV2 | . | TGTGCCAGCAGTGAGTGGGGAGTTTCCGGGGAGCTGTTTTTT | CASSEWGVSGELFF
. | TRBJ2-3 | TRBV7-2 | once | TGTGCCAGCAGCTTAGGCGGAGGGGGCACAGATACGCAGTATTTT | CASSLGGGGTDTQYF
TRBD1 | TRBJ1-6 | TRBV11-2 | . | TGTGCCAGCAGACCTGGGGACAGGGGGATTTCACCCCTCCACTTT | CASRPGDRGISPLHF
TRBD1 | TRBJ1-5 | TRBV5-1 | . | TGCGCCAGCAGGAGGACAGGGGGCGGTCAGCCCCAGCATTTT | CASRRTGGGQPQHF
. | TRBJ1-1 | TRBV6-6 | . | TGTGCCAGCAGTTTCGGGGAATGGGGCACTGAAGCTTTCTTT | CASSFGEWGTEAFF
. | TRBJ1-6 | TRBV6-1 | . | TGTGCCACCGAGAAGGGGCCAAATTCACCCCTCCACTTT | CATEKGPNSPLHF
TRBD1 | TRBJ1-4 | TRBV5-4 | . | TGTGCCAGCAGCTTGGGGGGCGGGGACAGTCCTAATGAAAAACTGTTTTTT | CASSLGGGDSPNEKLFF
TRBD1 | TRBJ2-7 | TRBV11-2 | . | TGTGCCAGCGGTTCCCGGGACAGGGGCCACGAGCAGTACTTC | CASGSRDRGHEQYF
. | TRBJ1-1 | TRBV28 | once | TGTGCCAGCAGTTTGGGGGCGCGGACGCCCTCGGGGCCAACCACTGAAGCTTTCTTT | CASSLGARTPSGPTTEAFF
. | TRBJ1-3 | TRBV6-1 | . | TGTGCCACCCCAAATGGGTCAAGTTCTGGAAACACCATATATTTT | CATPNGSSSGNTIYF
. | TRBJ1-6 | TRBV28 | . | TGTGCCAGCAGTTCGCGGCGGTGGTTACTCAATTCACCCCTCCACTTT | CASSSRRWLLNSPLHF
TRBD1 | TRBJ1-2 | TRBV6-1 | once | TGTGCCAGCACTCTAGTACAGGGGTCGAACTATGGCTACACCTTC | CASTLVQGSNYGYTF
. | TRBJ1-2 | TRBV29-1 | few | TGCAGCGTTGAACCCCGGGGGGGCTATGGCTACACCTTC | CSVEPRGGYGYTF
. | TRBJ2-2 | TRBV27 | . | TGTGCCAGCCCCGGGGGGAACACCGGGGAGCTGTTTTTT | CASPGGNTGELFF
TRBD1 | TRBJ1-2 | TRBV9 | . | TGTGCCAGCAGCGTATTTGACAGGGAGTCCGGCTATGGCTACACCTTC | CASSVFDRESGYGYTF